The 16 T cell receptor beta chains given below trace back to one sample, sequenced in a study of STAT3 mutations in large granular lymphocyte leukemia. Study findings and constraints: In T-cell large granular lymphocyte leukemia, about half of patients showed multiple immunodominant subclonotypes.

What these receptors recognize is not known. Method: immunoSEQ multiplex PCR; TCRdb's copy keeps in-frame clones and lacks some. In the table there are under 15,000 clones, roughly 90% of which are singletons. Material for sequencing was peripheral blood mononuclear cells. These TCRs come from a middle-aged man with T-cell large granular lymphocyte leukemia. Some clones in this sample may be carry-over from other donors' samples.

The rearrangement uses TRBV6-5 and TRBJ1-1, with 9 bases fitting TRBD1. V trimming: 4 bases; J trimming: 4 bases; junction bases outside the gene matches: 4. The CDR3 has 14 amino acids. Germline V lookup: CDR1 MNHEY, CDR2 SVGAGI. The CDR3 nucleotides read TGTGCCAGCAGTTTGGGACAGGGACCCACTGAAGCTTTCTTT. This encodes CASSLGQGPTEAFF.

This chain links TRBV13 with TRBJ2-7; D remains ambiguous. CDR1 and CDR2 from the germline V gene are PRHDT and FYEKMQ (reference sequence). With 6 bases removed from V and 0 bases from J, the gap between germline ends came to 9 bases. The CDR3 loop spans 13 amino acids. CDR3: CASSSESSYEQYF. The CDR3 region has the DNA TGTGCCAGCAGTTCCGAGAGCTCCTACGAGCAGTACTTC.

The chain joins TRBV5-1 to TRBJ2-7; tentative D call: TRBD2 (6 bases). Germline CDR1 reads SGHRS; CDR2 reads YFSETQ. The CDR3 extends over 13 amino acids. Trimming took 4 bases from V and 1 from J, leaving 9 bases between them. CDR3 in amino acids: CASSRGDSYEQYF. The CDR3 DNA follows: TGCGCCAGCAGCCGCGGGGATTCCTACGAGCAGTACTTC.

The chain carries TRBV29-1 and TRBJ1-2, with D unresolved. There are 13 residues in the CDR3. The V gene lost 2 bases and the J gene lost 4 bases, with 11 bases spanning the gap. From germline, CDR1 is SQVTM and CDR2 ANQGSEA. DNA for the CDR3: TGCAGCGTTGAATCGGGCGGAGGCTATGGCTACACCTTC. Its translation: CSVESGGGYGYTF.

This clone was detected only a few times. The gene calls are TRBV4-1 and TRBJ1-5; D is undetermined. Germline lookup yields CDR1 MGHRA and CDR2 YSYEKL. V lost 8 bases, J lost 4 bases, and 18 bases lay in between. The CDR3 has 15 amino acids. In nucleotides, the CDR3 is TGCGCCAGCGCCTCGGTAGGCAGCCCTAATCAGCCCCAGCATTTT. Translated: CASASVGSPNQPQHF.

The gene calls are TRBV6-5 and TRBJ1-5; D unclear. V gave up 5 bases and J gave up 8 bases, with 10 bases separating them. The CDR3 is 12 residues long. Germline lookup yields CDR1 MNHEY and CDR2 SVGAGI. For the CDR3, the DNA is TGTGCCAGCAGTCCCCCTGGGGAGCCCCAGCATTTT. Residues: CASSPPGEPQHF.

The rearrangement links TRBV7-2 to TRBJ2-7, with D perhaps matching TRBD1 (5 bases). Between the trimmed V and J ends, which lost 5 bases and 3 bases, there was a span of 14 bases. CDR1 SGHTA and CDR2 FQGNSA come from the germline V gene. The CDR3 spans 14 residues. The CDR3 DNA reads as TGTGCCAGCAGCCGGTATGACGACAGCTACGAGCAGTACTTC. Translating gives CASSRYDDSYEQYF.

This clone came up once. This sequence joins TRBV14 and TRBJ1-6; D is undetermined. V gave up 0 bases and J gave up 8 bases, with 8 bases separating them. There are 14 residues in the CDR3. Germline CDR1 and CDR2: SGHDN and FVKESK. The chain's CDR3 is CASSQEASYSPLHF. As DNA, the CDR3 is TGTGCCAGCAGCCAAGAGGCCAGCTATTCACCCCTCCACTTT.

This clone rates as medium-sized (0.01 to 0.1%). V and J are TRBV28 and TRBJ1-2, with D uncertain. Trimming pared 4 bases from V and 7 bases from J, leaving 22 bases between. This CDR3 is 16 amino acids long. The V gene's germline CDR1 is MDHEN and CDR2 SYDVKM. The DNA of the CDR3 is TGTGCCAGCAGTTCCCTAGATATATACCCCCGTGGTGGCTACACCTTC. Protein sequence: CASSSLDIYPRGGYTF.

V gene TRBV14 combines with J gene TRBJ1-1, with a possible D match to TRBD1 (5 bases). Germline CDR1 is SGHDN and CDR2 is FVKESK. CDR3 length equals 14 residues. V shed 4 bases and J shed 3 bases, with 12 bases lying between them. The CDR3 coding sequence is TGTGCCAGCAGCCTCAGGGATCACGACACTGAAGCTTTCTTT. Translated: CASSLRDHDTEAFF.

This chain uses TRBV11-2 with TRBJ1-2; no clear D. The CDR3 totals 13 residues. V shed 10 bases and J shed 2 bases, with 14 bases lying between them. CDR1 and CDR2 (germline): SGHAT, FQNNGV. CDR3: CATTSSGNYGYTF. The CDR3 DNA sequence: TGTGCCACCACCTCGTCGGGCAACTATGGCTACACCTTC.

CDR3 in amino acids: CASSLRTGSEKLFF. CDR3 DNA sequence: TGTGCCAGCAGCTTAAGGACAGGGAGTGAAAAACTGTTTTTT. This chain connects TRBV7-6 to TRBJ1-4; TRBD1 agrees at 8 bases. Unmatched junction bases numbered 3, after V lost 2 bases and J lost 7 bases. Germline V gene lookup returns CDR1 SGHVS and CDR2 FNYEAQ. The CDR3 length is 14 residues.

The CDR3 reads CAWKMNTEAFF. For the CDR3, the DNA is TGTGCCTGGAAGATGAACACTGAAGCTTTCTTT. The chain employs TRBV30 and TRBJ1-1; D ambiguous. V was cut by 4 bases and J by 0 bases, with 3 bases left in between. Germline loops: CDR1 GTSNPN, CDR2 SVGIG (reference sequence). The CDR3 consists of 11 residues.

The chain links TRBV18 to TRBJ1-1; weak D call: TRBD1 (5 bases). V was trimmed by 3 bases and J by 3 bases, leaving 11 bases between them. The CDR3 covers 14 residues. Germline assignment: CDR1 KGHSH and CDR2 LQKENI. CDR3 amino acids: CASSPGTSDTEAFF. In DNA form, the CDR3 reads TGTGCCAGCTCACCGGGGACCTCTGACACTGAAGCTTTCTTT.

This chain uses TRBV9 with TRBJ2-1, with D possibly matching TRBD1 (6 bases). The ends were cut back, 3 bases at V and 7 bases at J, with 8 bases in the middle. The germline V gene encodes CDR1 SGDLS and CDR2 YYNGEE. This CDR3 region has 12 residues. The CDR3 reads CASSAQGNEQFF. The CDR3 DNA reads TGTGCCAGCAGCGCACAGGGTAATGAGCAGTTCTTC.

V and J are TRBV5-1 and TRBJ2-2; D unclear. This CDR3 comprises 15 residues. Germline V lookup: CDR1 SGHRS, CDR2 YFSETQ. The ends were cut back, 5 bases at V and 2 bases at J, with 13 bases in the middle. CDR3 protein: CASSSQVVNTGELFF. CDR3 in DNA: TGCGCCAGCAGTAGCCAGGTAGTTAACACCGGGGAGCTGTTTTTT.